This TCR beta chain was identified in a study of blood T cells in healthy people across ages. The draw of peripheral blood yielded about 10 milliliters from each donor. The V end was cut by 4 bases, the J end by 6 bases, with 18 bases between. CDR1 is SGHRS and CDR2 is YFSETQ in the germline V gene. There are 15 residues in the CDR3. Concerning this clonotype itself: Its antigen is undetermined.

Findings and caveats of the study: Unsorted PBMC input precluded a conclusive naive versus antigen-experienced comparison. A strong correlation was found between TCR beta diversity and the percentage of naive T cells.

Combining a sample-barcoded 5' primer with a J-beta primer mix, a second PCR ran for roughly 6 to 12 cycles. Per sample, CDR3-containing paired-end reads numbered at least 2.5 million. TCRdb used MiXCR to reprocess the 5' RACE reads, holding one entry per CDR3 protein. The sample shows roughly 2 million distinct CDR3 sequences, 49% of them seen only once. J is TRBJ2-3 and V is TRBV5-1; weak D call: TRBD2 (6 bases). The sequenced sample was blood. This TCR was sampled from a woman between 40 and 55 years old in good health. The CDR3 here is CASSPPGLSRDTQYF. DNA for the CDR3: TGCGCCAGCAGCCCCCCGGGACTCTCTCGGGATACGCAGTATTTT. The full variable domain, its missing parts supplied by reference TRBV5-1 and TRBJ2-3, is KAGVTQTPRYLIKTRGQQVTLSCSPISGHRSVSWYQQTPGQGLQFLFEYFSETQRNKGNFPGRFSGRQFSNSRSEMNVSTLELGDSALYLCASSPPGLSRDTQYFGPGTRLTVL.